This paragraph reports one TCR beta chain. The target of this receptor is not known. No base quality values were provided; no much bigger clone lies one nucleotide off. Reading the germline V gene gives CDR1 SGHTS and CDR2 YDEGEE. Its CDR3 holds 15 amino acids, cysteine through phenylalanine. The entry retains the CDR3 DNA only, 45 bases that are in frame from base 1. V loses 4 bases of germline sequence and J loses 4 bases, and the interval between the two ends is 17 bases. Library prep was done by the immunoSEQ multiplex PCR assay. A mixture of 60 forward primers for TCR Vbeta segments and 13 reverse primers for TCR Jbeta segments was used in the multiplex PCR. The CDR3 region of rearranged TCR beta genes was amplified from genomic DNA with a multiplex PCR assay. The amplified TCR beta libraries were sequenced on the Illumina HiSeq System as 87-base-pair reads. The authors processed their data as follows. A later analysis counted 75 million to 100 million unique TCR beta chains across the 650 to 700 repertoires, and about 10 million of these chains were shared by at least two donors. Raw reads were error-corrected and collapsed into unique sequences with a nearest-neighbor algorithm that merged closely related sequences to remove PCR and sequencing errors. CDR3 sequences were aligned to IMGT reference sequences to assign V, D and J gene segments. For a sequence to be retained, at least a six-nucleotide match to both a V gene segment and a J gene segment was required. Rearrangements were called productive when the CDR3 lacked stop codons and stayed in frame with V and J; all others were non-productive. Following IMGT convention, CDR3 was defined as the stretch from the second conserved V-encoded cysteine up to the conserved J-encoded phenylalanine. Sequences without an unambiguous match to a single V gene segment were excluded from the earlier analysis of almost 600 of the donors. In an earlier analysis of some 590 of the donors, V segments were called functional above 56.7% productive rearrangements and were called segregating when the between-donor standard deviation exceeded 5%. A statistical classification framework was built for diagnosing cytomegalovirus status from the catalog of TCR beta chain sequences. V and J gene assignment, in a later analysis, came from comparing TCR nucleotide sequences with IMGT/GENE-DB human TR gene sequences. Using the TCRdist pipeline, a later analysis assigned CDR3 sequences along with most-parsimonious VDJ recombination scenarios. In a later analysis, every TCR beta chain was defined by the combination of its CDR3 amino acid sequence and its V-gene family, and reads without a unique V-gene family were dropped. As a way to deal with suspected cross-contamination and a sequencing artifact, a later analysis dropped roughly 600 nucleotide sequences that were highly shared and had low generation probability. For each public chain, a later analysis derived a clonal expansion index from normalized ranks of inferred template counts within each repertoire. Generation probabilities in a later analysis came from a VDJ recombination model fitted to out-of-frame rearrangements, and those results were checked against IGoR. A later analysis scored TCR-TCR, TCR-HLA and TCR-CMV co-occurrence with hypergeometric tests, applying a repertoire-size bias correction to TCR pairs. In a later analysis, false discovery rates were estimated by permuting HLA or CMV assignments 20 times. In a later analysis, co-occurring TCRs were grouped using DBSCAN, with TCRdist sequence similarity added in when clustering inside HLA-allele-positive subsets. Repertoires with fewer than 30,000 or more than 120,000 public chains were left out of co-occurrence clustering, as were about 5 repertoires with anomalous nucleotide sharing. The immuneACCESS repertoire file appears here via TCRdb, limited to in-frame rearrangements. These files lack a portion of the clones; in checked studies, under half of the deficit traces to unresolved V genes, and the cause of the others is not known. From that table come the V and J calls and clone size; the DNA was used to work out D and trimming. The sample profile shows about 140,000 clones; almost 85% of them were found once. The ten largest account for roughly 3.1% of the sample.

The data are from a study of cytomegalovirus exposure and HLA in healthy donors (dated by TCRdb to between 2016 and 2019). As for the study more broadly: In an earlier analysis of roughly 500 of the donors, 250 to 350 Gb of sequence data and 90 million to 120 million unique TCR beta sequences from some 170 million T cells were reported. Along with the approximately 650-subject first cohort, a separate validation cohort of over 90 different subjects was used. In an earlier analysis of several hundred of the donors, high-throughput TCR beta sequencing was used to judge whether each TCR beta V gene segment behaved as functional or pseudogenic. Of the 300 to 500 genotyped donors, 80% to 90% were placed in the genetic ancestry cluster associated with self-reported Caucasian donors. The aim of the study was to test whether cataloging public T cell receptors could identify signatures of past pathogen exposure. HLA typing covered class I and class II loci at four-digit resolution. The study combined high-throughput TCR immunosequencing, statistical association of individual TCRs with disease status, and machine learning to predict cytomegalovirus infection status. Among roughly 400 genotyped donors of the cohort, an average of around 240,000 unique TCR beta nucleotide sequences were sequenced per donor, about a sixth of them non-productive. All discovery cohort repertoires had been generated using a single sequencing platform. Genome-wide SNP genotypes for about 60% of the roughly 670 donors were used in a later genetic analysis, which treated that subset as a discovery cohort. Rather than drawing on any new phenotypic data, the later analysis identified candidate immune exposures from TCR beta sequences and the way those sequences occurred across donors. The T cell repertoires of around 730 subjects were profiled by immunosequencing and related to cytomegalovirus serostatus. A later analysis re-analyzed previously published TCR beta repertoires from 660 or so donors and added high-resolution HLA genotyping to study TCR occurrence patterns. An early release that covered around 590 HLA-typed donors contained 300 to 350 gigabases of sequencing data and approximately 85 million unique TCR sequences. Donor age, sex, ethnicity and CMV serostatus were compiled together with the repertoire data. The number of typed donors differed by locus: about 620-640 for A, B, C, DRB1 and DQB1; some 500 for DQA1; some 590 for DPA1; and some 430 for DPB1. Roughly five DR-DQ haplotypes were handled as single units for association and clustering, since linkage in the cohort was strong.

In total, approximately 690 healthy bone marrow donors made up the cohort. Cohort members were all nominally healthy when sampled, although unrecorded immune exposures were likely present. The donor was CMV seropositive and was included in the group of almost 300 seropositive cohort members. Every donor gave a peripheral blood sample, and the peripheral blood mononuclear cells from that sample were used for TCR beta sequencing. Genomic DNA extraction from the blood cell samples was performed with the Qiagen DNeasy Blood Extraction Kit. Broad study findings and their caveats: While some public TCRs were present in many individuals, most TCR sequences turned up only very rarely across donors. According to the authors, the approach could potentially be generalized to other disease states and immunological phenotypes. When HLA alleles, especially DR and DQ, strongly co-occurred, attributing TCR associations to individual alleles was difficult. Only TCR beta chains were sequenced in this cohort, and the absence of alpha or paired-chain data limited detectable features. A later genetic analysis reported fewer N-insertions in productive TCRs among donors in an Asian-associated ancestry cluster than the approximately 670-donor mean. A further reported finding was that TCR beta sequences accurately predicted the HLA-A and HLA-B alleles for most subjects in the first cohort. The presence/absence analyses assumed that sequencing depth was roughly uniform across donors, and that assumption may not be true. At a false discovery rate of 0.05, a later analysis linked about 17,000 TCR beta sequences to specific HLA alleles. In a later analysis, HLA-associated TCR beta chains showed more clonal expansion and lower generation probabilities than non-associated chains that were equally common. In a later analysis, several top co-occurrence clusters were reported to appear linked to parvovirus B19, influenza, CMV and Epstein-Barr virus. Cytomegalovirus status was reported to be diagnosed by the classifier with high specificity and sensitivity in both the original and validation cohorts. According to a later analysis, TCR association rates differed among HLA loci, with DRB1 alleles showing the most associated TCRs and HLA-C alleles showing the fewest. A later analysis found that most CMV-associated TCR beta chains appeared HLA-restricted, with HLA associations seemingly driven largely by CMV exposure. Linkage disequilibrium might explain the correlated functional status among segregating V segments, but an unknown experimental factor could not be ruled out. Because counts were too low, roughly 18 rarely observed V segments, including chromosome 9 orphons, were left out of the earlier analysis of approximately 580 of the donors. The only immune exposure information available for the cohort was CMV serostatus. Because HLA typing was unavailable for some donors at each locus, only the typed subset was used in association tests. A total of around 150 TCR beta chains were listed by the study as associated with cytomegalovirus. In an earlier analysis of some 640 of the donors, most TCR beta V segments were observed in productive rearrangements about 90% or about 30% of the time, broadly matching IMGT annotations. A cluster of highly shared sequence variants was judged likely to be a technical artifact of the sequencing pipeline. Some IMGT-functional V segments, including TRBV6-2 and TRBV6-3, could not be distinguished by the 87-base-pair reads and were therefore excluded. In vitro tests confirmed that a few of the cytomegalovirus-associated TCR beta chains recognize cytomegalovirus antigens. V-gene and J-gene trimming of TCR beta chains was associated with a missense DCLRE1C variant in a later genetic analysis, and the association was replicated in an independent cohort.

Recombination linked TRBV5-8 to TRBJ1-2, and possibly TRBD1, on 5 matching bases. The sample consisted of PBMCs. This receptor was identified in a young man in good health and CMV-seropositive. The CDR3 loop reads CASSIPQGTSYGYTF. The DNA sequence is as follows: TGTGCCAGCAGCATCCCGCAGGGTACCAGCTATGGCTACACCTTC.